Listed below are T cell receptor beta chains from one sample, sequenced in a study of T cell responses to AZD1222 COVID-19 vaccine. Measured with immunoSEQ multiplex PCR; TCRdb has only the in-frame clones, and not every one. The table records around 140,000 clones, approximately 83% of them present only once. Here the sequenced sample was peripheral blood, taken on day 0 of AZD1222 vaccination. The receptors here all came from an adult in good health. Both conserved end residues are part of each CDR3. Each record gives: clone size, J gene, D gene, V gene, CDR3 protein, CDR3 DNA. A D gene is named only where the DNA matches it firmly. Clone size is stated in some rows and not others, as once, few, many or a class when expanded.

>-|TRBJ2-1|-|TRBV4-1
CASSQSRDGQFNEQFF
TGCGCCAGCAGCCAATCCCGGGACGGCCAGTTCAATGAGCAGTTCTTC
>-|TRBJ1-2|-|TRBV6-5
CASSYNSPLTGYGYTF
TGTGCCAGCAGTTACAACAGCCCTCTAACAGGGTATGGCTACACCTTC
>-|TRBJ2-1|-|TRBV7-9
CASSGSRQDNEQFF
TGTGCCAGCAGCGGAAGCCGGCAAGACAATGAGCAGTTCTTC
>-|TRBJ2-7|-|TRBV2
CANIVAGTAYEQYF
TGTGCCAACATAGTGGCCGGGACCGCATACGAGCAGTACTTC
>-|TRBJ1-1|-|TRBV2
CASSENGGTEAFF
TGTGCCAGCAGTGAAAACGGGGGCACTGAAGCTTTCTTT
>once|TRBJ2-7|-|TRBV7-2
CASSLRNHPYEQYF
TGTGCCAGCAGCTTACGGAACCACCCCTACGAGCAGTACTTC
>-|TRBJ2-2|TRBD2|TRBV5-8
CASSPGDLAGVYGELFF
TGTGCCAGCAGCCCAGGGGATCTAGCGGGAGTCTACGGGGAGCTGTTTTTT
>-|TRBJ1-2|-|TRBV23-1
CASSQRDVDYGYTF
TGCGCCAGCAGTCAAAGGGACGTCGACTATGGCTACACCTTC
>-|TRBJ2-5|-|TRBV4-2
CASSQQLGEQETQYF
TGTGCCAGCAGCCAACAATTGGGCGAACAAGAGACCCAGTACTTC
>-|TRBJ1-5|TRBD1|TRBV5-1
CASSPAGQGNQPQHF
TGCGCCAGCAGCCCCGCGGGACAGGGAAATCAGCCCCAGCATTTT
>-|TRBJ1-4|-|TRBV18
CASSPTDGEKLFF
TGTGCCAGCTCACCAACAGATGGCGAAAAACTGTTTTTT
>-|TRBJ1-1|-|TRBV5-6
CASSFPIGQEAFF
TGTGCCAGCAGCTTCCCAATTGGACAGGAAGCTTTCTTT
>few|TRBJ2-5|-|TRBV2
CASTPENWGETQYF
TGTGCCAGCACCCCCGAGAACTGGGGAGAGACCCAGTACTTC
>-|TRBJ2-5|TRBD2|TRBV27
CASSLVRSSGAGTQYF
TGTGCCAGCAGTTTAGTTCGTTCTAGCGGGGCCGGGACCCAGTACTTC
>-|TRBJ2-5|TRBD1|TRBV5-1
CASSREGQGGETQYF
TGCGCCAGCAGCCGGGAAGGACAGGGCGGAGAGACCCAGTACTTC
>-|TRBJ1-5|TRBD1|TRBV5-6
CASTSSVRTGGNQPQHF
TGTGCCAGCACCTCCTCAGTTCGGACAGGGGGCAATCAGCCCCAGCATTTT
>-|TRBJ1-2|-|TRBV5-4
CASSLAGGVSYGYTF
TGTGCCAGCAGCTTGGCGGGCGGGGTCAGCTATGGCTACACCTTC
>-|TRBJ1-2|TRBD1|TRBV10-2
CASKGQGADGYTF
TGCGCCAGCAAGGGACAGGGGGCTGATGGCTACACCTTC
>-|TRBJ2-5|TRBD2|TRBV29-1
CSVTAQRGPQETQYF
TGCAGCGTCACGGCCCAGCGGGGTCCCCAAGAGACCCAGTACTTC
>-|TRBJ2-5|TRBD1|TRBV30
CAWRDRGPPGTQYF
TGTGCCTGGAGGGACAGGGGCCCCCCGGGGACCCAGTACTTC
>-|TRBJ1-2|TRBD1|TRBV13
CASSRTGTGGHYGYTF
TGTGCCAGCAGCCGAACCGGGACAGGGGGCCACTATGGCTACACCTTC
>-|TRBJ1-4|-|TRBV6-5
CASSPRGGSEKLFF
TGTGCCAGCAGTCCCCGCGGCGGGAGTGAAAAACTGTTTTTT